A single sample is the source of the 28 T cell receptor beta chains below, sequenced in a study of blood T cell repertoires in COVID-19. Sequencing used immunoSEQ multiplex PCR; TCRdb keeps in-frame clones, though not all of them. Of tens of thousands of clones listed, around 81% are singletons. The sample consisted of peripheral blood. The receptors stem from a woman older than 75 with active or convalescent COVID-19.

The gene calls are TRBV11-1 and TRBJ1-2; 10 nucleotides line up with TRBD1. The V gene's germline CDR1 is SGHAT and CDR2 FQDESV (reference sequence). The CDR3 has 16 amino acids. The J segment lost 2 bases and the V segment lost 4 bases, leaving 7 bases of the junction unmatched. This CDR3 reads CASSSVPGQGNYGYTF. CDR3 nucleotide sequence: TGTGCCAGCAGCTCCGTCCCGGGACAGGGGAACTATGGCTACACCTTC.

The chain links TRBV6-5 to TRBJ1-1; unclear D gene. Trimming took off 6 bases at V and 1 base at J, with 12 bases between the two ends. Per the germline V gene, CDR1 is MNHEY and CDR2 is SVGAGI. The CDR3 extends over 14 amino acids. The chain's CDR3 is CASRAGQTNTEAFF. In DNA form, the CDR3 reads TGTGCCAGCAGAGCTGGGCAGACGAACACTGAAGCTTTCTTT.

This chain joins TRBV18 and TRBJ1-6; TRBD1 matches 7 bases. Germline-derived CDR1 and CDR2 are KGHSH and LQKENI. The CDR3 contains 15 residues. The V segment lost 6 bases and the J segment 8 bases; nucleotides outside the gene matches: 10. CDR3 in amino acids: CASSLRQGLDSPLHF. The DNA of the CDR3 is TGTGCCAGCTCCCTTCGACAGGGCCTAGATTCACCCCTCCACTTT.

The V call is TRBV12-2, the J call TRBJ2-3; the tabulated D call, TRBD2, remains unverified against the DNA. TRBV12-2 is reported as a pseudogene. This CDR3 contains 21 residues. The CDR3 bases are TGTGCAAGTCGCTTAGGCCCTACTATGCCCGGGGAGGGGGAAGGCACAGATACGCAGTATTTT. Amino acid sequence: CASRLGPTMPGEGEGTDTQYF.

V and J are TRBV7-2 and TRBJ2-5; D gene ambiguous. This CDR3 is 13 amino acids long. Trimming pared 1 base from V and 5 bases from J, leaving 8 bases between. Germline V gene sequence: CDR1 SGHTA, CDR2 FQGNSA. CDR3 sequence: CASSLGTAETQYF. In nucleotides, the CDR3 is TGTGCCAGCAGCTTAGGTACAGCCGAGACCCAGTACTTC.

This CDR3 reads CASSPINGANYEQYF. For the CDR3, the DNA is TGTGCCAGCTCACCGATAAATGGGGCGAATTACGAGCAGTACTTC. The V and J genes are TRBV18 and TRBJ2-7; a weak D match, TRBD1 (5 bases). The germline V and J ends were trimmed by 3 bases and 4 bases, with 16 bases remaining between them. This CDR3 has 15 residues. Germline V CDR1 and CDR2: KGHSH, LQKENI. Full variable domain (rest looked up from reference TRBV18 and TRBJ2-7): NAGVMQNPRHLVRRRGQEARLRCSPMKGHSHVYWYRQLPEEGLKFMVYLQKENIIDESGMPKERFSAEFPKEGPSILRIQQVVRGDSAAYFCASSPINGANYEQYFGPGTRLTVT.

The V gene is TRBV28, the J gene TRBJ2-7; the D is unclear. Trimming cost V 8 bases and J 6 bases, with 17 bases left between them. This CDR3 region has 13 residues. Germline V gene lookup returns CDR1 MDHEN and CDR2 SYDVKM. This chain's CDR3 is CASRSGSPGEQYF. The CDR3 DNA follows: TGTGCCAGCCGCTCTGGGTCCCCGGGCGAGCAGTACTTC.

The chain uses TRBV19 and TRBJ2-3, with 14 bases that match TRBD2. The V and J ends lost 5 bases and 5 bases, in that order; junction bases with no gene match: 9. CDR1 and CDR2 (germline): LNHDA, SQIVND (reference sequence). The CDR3 is 17 amino acids. The CDR3 bases are TGTGCCAGTAGTCTATGGACTAGCGGGGGGCCGGGAGATACGCAGTATTTT. This translates into CASSLWTSGGPGDTQYF. The full variable domain, with the rest looked up from reference TRBV19 and TRBJ2-3, is DGGITQSPKYLFRKEGQNVTLSCEQNLNHDAMYWYRQDPGQGLRLIYYSQIVNDFQKGDIAEGYSVSREKKESFPLTVTSAQKNPTAFYLCASSLWTSGGPGDTQYFGPGTRLTVL.

The DNA of the CDR3 is TGTGCCAGCAGCTTAGAGTCTAGGGGCAGTGGCTACACCTTC. This sequence encodes CASSLESRGSGYTF. V gene TRBV7-9 combines with J gene TRBJ1-2; D may be TRBD1 (5 bases). CDR3 length equals 14 residues. Trimming removed 1 base from V and 7 bases from J, with 13 bases in between. CDR1 and CDR2 (germline): SEHNR, FQNEAQ (reference sequence).

V is TRBV14 and J is TRBJ2-7, with D tentatively TRBD2 (7 bases). Germline-derived CDR1 and CDR2 are SGHDN and FVKESK. The CDR3 sequence is 15 residues long. Trimming pared 3 bases from V and 1 base from J, leaving 13 bases between. This CDR3 reads CASSQAGARSYEQYF. The CDR3 region has the DNA TGTGCCAGCAGCCAGGCGGGGGCGAGGTCCTACGAGCAGTACTTC.

This clone was picked up one time. The chain is built from TRBV7-2 and TRBJ1-5; 10 nucleotides agree with TRBD1. Trimming cost V 1 base and J 6 bases; bases outside gene matches: 3. The length of the CDR3 is 15 residues. Per the germline V gene, CDR1 is SGHTA and CDR2 is FQGNSA. Here the CDR3 DNA reads TGTGCCAGCAGCTTAGGGGGACAGGGGTCTCAGCCCCAGCATTTT. Translated, it gives CASSLGGQGSQPQHF.

The chain uses TRBV2 and TRBJ2-3, with TRBD1 identical over 8 bases. This CDR3 is built from 15 residues. With V trimmed by 5 bases and J by 2 bases, 6 bases remained unmatched. Germline loops: CDR1 SNHLY, CDR2 FYNNEI. In DNA form, the CDR3 reads TGTGCCAGCAGTCTTGACAGGGGCGTCACAGATACGCAGTATTTT. This sequence encodes CASSLDRGVTDTQYF.

The rearrangement joins TRBV7-9 to TRBJ2-3, with TRBD1 as a possible D gene (5 bases). Germline CDR1 and CDR2: SEHNR and FQNEAQ (reference sequence). Trimming took off 1 base at V and 14 bases at J, with 13 bases between the two ends. The CDR3 extends over 12 amino acids. The CDR3 sequence is CASSLGARERYF. In DNA, the CDR3 is TGTGCCAGCAGCTTAGGGGCCAGGGAACGGTATTTT.

The V call is TRBV7-3, the J call TRBJ1-1, with 7 positions matching TRBD1. Trimming cost V 3 bases and J 6 bases; bases outside gene matches: 4. This CDR3 contains 13 residues. CDR1 is SGHTA and CDR2 is FQGTGA in the germline V gene. The CDR3 nucleotides are TGTGCCAGCAGCTTTAACAGGGGAGCTGAAGCTTTCTTT. Translation: CASSFNRGAEAFF.

The chain joins TRBV29-1 to TRBJ2-7, with 10 bases matching TRBD1. The CDR3 extends over 15 amino acids. The V gene end was trimmed by 0 bases and the J gene end by 6 bases; junction bases not matched to a gene: 8. In germline, CDR1 is SQVTM, CDR2 ANQGSEA. CDR3 loop: CSVEDRGTGAREQYF. The CDR3 DNA sequence: TGCAGCGTTGAAGATCGGGGGACAGGGGCCCGCGAGCAGTACTTC.

The chain couples TRBV3-1 (or the pseudogene TRBV3-2) to TRBJ1-2; D gene ambiguous. The length of the CDR3 is 13 residues. V lost 1 base to trimming and J lost 4 bases, with 7 bases between them. Germline CDR1 and CDR2: LGHDT and YNNKEL (reference sequence). CDR3 DNA sequence: TGTGCCAGCAGCCAAGGGGGAGGCTATGGCTACACCTTC. This translates into CASSQGGGYGYTF.

J is TRBJ2-7 and V is TRBV27, with 8 bases identical to TRBD1. The CDR3 is 13 residues long. The V segment lost 6 bases and the J segment 3 bases; nucleotides outside the gene matches: 4. Germline V gene sequence: CDR1 MNHEY, CDR2 SMNVEV (reference sequence). For the CDR3, the DNA is TGTGCCAGCAGGGGGACAGGCGGCTACGAGCAGTACTTC. As protein: CASRGTGGYEQYF.

This sequence joins TRBV4-1 and TRBJ1-2, with D perhaps TRBD1 (6 bases). CDR3 size: 13 residues. CDR1 MGHRA and CDR2 YSYEKL come from the germline V gene. V was clipped by 3 bases and J by 2 bases, with 7 bases between them. This CDR3 reads CASSHGTNYGYTF. In DNA form, the CDR3 reads TGCGCCAGCAGCCACGGGACAAACTATGGCTACACCTTC.

This clone was detected only once. CDR3 DNA: TGTGCCAGCAGCATCGGAGGGCACGAGCAGTACTTC. Translated: CASSIGGHEQYF. The V and J genes are TRBV12-3 or TRBV12-4 and TRBJ2-7; tentative D call: TRBD2 (6 bases). V lost 6 bases, J lost 5 bases, and 11 bases lay in between. This CDR3 is 12 amino acids long.

The V and J genes are TRBV3-1 (or the pseudogene TRBV3-2) and TRBJ2-5; possible D gene TRBD2, 7 bases. Trimming removed 0 bases at V and 8 bases at J, with 19 bases between. The CDR3 has 16 amino acids. Germline V gene data show CDR1 as LGHDT and CDR2 as YNNKEL (reference sequence). The CDR3 sequence: CASSQDRTGGWGTQYF. The CDR3 region has the DNA TGTGCCAGCAGCCAAGATAGAACGGGGGGCTGGGGAACCCAGTACTTC.

V and J are TRBV3-1 (or the pseudogene TRBV3-2) and TRBJ1-6, with 8 bases identical to TRBD1. Per germline, CDR1 LGHDT and CDR2 YNNKEL (reference sequence). This CDR3 contains 17 residues. J gave up 7 bases and V 1 base, and 9 bases lay outside the gene matches. CDR3 sequence: CASSQVQGGIGNSPLHF. In DNA, the CDR3 is TGTGCCAGCAGCCAAGTACAGGGGGGCATCGGGAATTCACCCCTCCACTTT.

The CDR3, as DNA: TGTGCCAGCAGTCCTACAGAAGACTATGGCTACACCTTC. Translating gives CASSPTEDYGYTF. The V gene is TRBV6-5, the J gene TRBJ1-2; no clear D gene. Trimming stripped 5 bases from V and 3 bases from J, with 10 bases between. From germline, CDR1 is MNHEY and CDR2 SVGAGI. This CDR3 is 13 amino acids long.

The rearrangement joins TRBV9 to TRBJ2-5, with a tentative D call TRBD2 (6 bases). The CDR3 totals 14 residues. Germline values: CDR1 SGDLS, CDR2 YYNGEE. The V gene lost 2 bases and the J gene lost 5 bases, with 13 bases spanning the gap. This chain's CDR3 is CASSVFGGGETQYF. As DNA, the CDR3 is TGTGCCAGCAGCGTTTTCGGGGGTGGCGAGACCCAGTACTTC. Supplemented by reference TRBV9 and TRBJ2-5, the full variable domain reads DSGVTQTPKHLITATGQRVTLRCSPRSGDLSVYWYQQSLDQGLQFLIQYYNGEERAKGNILERFSAQQFPDLHSELNLSSLELGDSALYFCASSVFGGGETQYFGPGTRLLVL.

The V and J genes are TRBV3-1 (or the pseudogene TRBV3-2) and TRBJ2-2; 10 bases are shared with TRBD2. The ends lost 1 base at V and 4 bases at J; junction bases unmatched: 6. CDR1 is LGHDT, CDR2 YNNKEL, per germline (reference sequence). The CDR3 loop spans 17 amino acids. CDR3 protein: CASSQVPSGGATGELFF. The CDR3 coding sequence is TGTGCCAGCAGCCAAGTTCCTAGCGGGGGAGCCACCGGGGAGCTGTTTTTT.

This chain links TRBV7-3 with TRBJ2-1, with TRBD2 matching over 11 bases. The V gene end was trimmed by 5 bases and the J gene end by 9 bases; junction bases not matched to a gene: 12. The CDR3 totals 16 residues. Germline loops: CDR1 SGHTA, CDR2 FQGTGA. CDR3 sequence (DNA): TGTGCCAGCAGCCCCCTTAGCGGGGGGGCTCGCAGTGAGCAGTTCTTC. This sequence encodes CASSPLSGGARSEQFF.

The chain uses TRBV6-5 and TRBJ1-2; no clear D. V lost 5 bases and J lost 7, with 17 bases in between. Germline V CDR1 and CDR2: MNHEY, SVGAGI. CDR3 length: 14 residues. The CDR3 reads CASSPRAEGSGYTF. CDR3 bases: TGTGCCAGCAGTCCTCGGGCGGAGGGTAGTGGCTACACCTTC.

Comment on this clone: This sample also contains other DNA sequences that code for the same CDR3. V gene TRBV5-1 combines with J gene TRBJ1-3, with 7 positions matching TRBD1. CDR3 length: 15 residues. Germline V gives CDR1 SGHRS, CDR2 YFSETQ. The ends lost 0 bases at V and 2 bases at J; junction bases unmatched: 2. The CDR3, as DNA: TGCGCCAGCAGCTTGGGCACAGGGGCTGGAAACACCATATATTTT. It specifies CASSLGTGAGNTIYF.

The rearrangement links TRBV5-4 to TRBJ1-2; no definite D call. The CDR3 sequence is 14 residues long. Germline CDR1 and CDR2: SGHNT and YYREEE (reference sequence). V was shortened by 1 base and J by 0 bases, with 7 bases between the two germline ends. The CDR3 nucleotides are TGTGCCAGCAGCTTGTCAGGAACTAACTATGGCTACACCTTC. Residues: CASSLSGTNYGYTF.